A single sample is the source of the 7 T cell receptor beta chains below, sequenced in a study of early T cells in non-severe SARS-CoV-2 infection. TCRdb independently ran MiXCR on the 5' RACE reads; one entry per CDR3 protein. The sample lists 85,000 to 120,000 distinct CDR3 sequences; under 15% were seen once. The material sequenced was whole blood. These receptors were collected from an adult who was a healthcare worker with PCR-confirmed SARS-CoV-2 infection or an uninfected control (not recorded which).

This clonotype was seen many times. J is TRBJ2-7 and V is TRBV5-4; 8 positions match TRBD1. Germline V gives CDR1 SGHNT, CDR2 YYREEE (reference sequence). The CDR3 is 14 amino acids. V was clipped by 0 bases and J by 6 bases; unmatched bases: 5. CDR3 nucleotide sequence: TGTGCCAGCAGCTTGGCAGGGGGCTTGGGCGAGCAGTACTTC. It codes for CASSLAGGLGEQYF.

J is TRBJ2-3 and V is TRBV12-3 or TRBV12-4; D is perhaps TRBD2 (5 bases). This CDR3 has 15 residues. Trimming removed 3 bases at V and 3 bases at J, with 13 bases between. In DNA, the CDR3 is TGTGCCAGCAGTTTGGCGGGCGACTGGACAGATACGCAGTATTTT. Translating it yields CASSLAGDWTDTQYF.

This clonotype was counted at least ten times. CDR3 sequence reads: CSAIVGGGPPDTQYF. The DNA for the CDR3 is TGCAGTGCTATCGTCGGGGGCGGGCCCCCAGATACGCAGTATTTT. This chain uses TRBV20-1 with TRBJ2-3; D is tentatively TRBD1 or TRBD2 (6 bases each). Germline V gene data show CDR1 as DFQATT and CDR2 as SNEGSKA (reference sequence). The V end was cut by 4 bases, the J end by 4 bases, with 18 bases between. CDR3 length: 15 residues.

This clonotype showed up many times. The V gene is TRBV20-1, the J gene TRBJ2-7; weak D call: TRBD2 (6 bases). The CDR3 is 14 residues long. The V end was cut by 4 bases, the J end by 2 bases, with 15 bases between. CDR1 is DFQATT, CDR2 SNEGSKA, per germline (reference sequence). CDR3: CSANKRATTYEQYF. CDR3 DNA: TGCAGTGCTAACAAGCGGGCCACCACCTACGAGCAGTACTTC.

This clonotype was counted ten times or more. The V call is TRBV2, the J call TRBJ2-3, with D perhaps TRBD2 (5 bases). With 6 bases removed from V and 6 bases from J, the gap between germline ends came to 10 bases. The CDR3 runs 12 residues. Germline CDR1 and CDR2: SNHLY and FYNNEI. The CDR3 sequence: CASRAVADTQYF. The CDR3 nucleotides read TGTGCCAGCAGGGCCGTAGCGGATACGCAGTATTTT.

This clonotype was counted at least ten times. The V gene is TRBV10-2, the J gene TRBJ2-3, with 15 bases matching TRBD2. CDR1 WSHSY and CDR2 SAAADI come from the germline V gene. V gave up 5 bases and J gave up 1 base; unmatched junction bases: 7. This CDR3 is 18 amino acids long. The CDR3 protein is CASSTGLAGGLRTDTQYF. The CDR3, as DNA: TGCGCCAGCAGTACCGGACTAGCGGGAGGGCTTCGCACAGATACGCAGTATTTT.

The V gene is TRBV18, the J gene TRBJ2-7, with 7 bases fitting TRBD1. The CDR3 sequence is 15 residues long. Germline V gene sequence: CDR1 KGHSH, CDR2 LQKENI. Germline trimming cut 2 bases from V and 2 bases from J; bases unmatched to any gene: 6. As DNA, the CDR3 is TGTGCCAGCTCACCAAAAAGGGGGACAGCCTACGAGCAGTACTTC. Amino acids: CASSPKRGTAYEQYF.